This note documents a single TCR beta chain sequence. The CDR3 regions of TCR beta were amplified from RNA transcripts. The HTBI primer set was used in a first-round RT-PCR of the TCR CDR3. One entry per CDR3 protein results from TCRdb running MiXCR on the multiplex PCR reads. This sample yields about 210,000 distinct CDR3 sequences, of which 17% are seen a single time; approximately 50% belongs to the top ten. The sample is drawn from a study of T cells in Graves' hyperthyroidism and ophthalmopathy. V gave up 5 bases and J gave up 3 bases, with 19 bases separating them. Germline CDR1 is MNHEY and CDR2 is SMNVEV (reference sequence). The CDR3 totals 16 residues. Hyperthyroidism, newly diagnosed and lasting under 2 months, affected patients aged 18 to 65.

Sample: blood. This rearrangement joins TRBV27 to TRBJ1-2, with unresolved D. This clonotype was obtained from a man aged 45-60 years with Graves' hyperthyroidism. CDR3 DNA sequence: TGTGCCAGCAGTCCGCTGACGCGGGTGGAAGACTATGGCTACACCTTC. Residues: CASSPLTRVEDYGYTF.